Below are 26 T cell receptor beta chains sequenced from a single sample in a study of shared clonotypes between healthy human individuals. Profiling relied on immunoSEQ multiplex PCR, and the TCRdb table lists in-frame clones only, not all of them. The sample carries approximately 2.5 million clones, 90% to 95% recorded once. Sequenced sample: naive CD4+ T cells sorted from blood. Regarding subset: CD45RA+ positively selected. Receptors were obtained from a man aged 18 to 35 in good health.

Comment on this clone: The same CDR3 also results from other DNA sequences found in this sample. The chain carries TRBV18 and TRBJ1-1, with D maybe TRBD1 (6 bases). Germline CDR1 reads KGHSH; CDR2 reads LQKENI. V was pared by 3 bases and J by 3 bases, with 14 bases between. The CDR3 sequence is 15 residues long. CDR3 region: CASSPSTGGDTEAFF. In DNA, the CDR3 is TGTGCCAGCTCACCTTCGACAGGTGGGGACACTGAAGCTTTCTTT.

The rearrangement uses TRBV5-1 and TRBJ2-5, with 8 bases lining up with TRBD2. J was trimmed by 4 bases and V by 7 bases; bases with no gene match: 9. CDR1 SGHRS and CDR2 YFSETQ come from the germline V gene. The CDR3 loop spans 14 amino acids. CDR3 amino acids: CASRPIGGGETQYF. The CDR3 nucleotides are TGCGCCAGCCGTCCTATCGGGGGGGGAGAGACCCAGTACTTC. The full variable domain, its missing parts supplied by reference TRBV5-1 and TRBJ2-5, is KAGVTQTPRYLIKTRGQQVTLSCSPISGHRSVSWYQQTPGQGLQFLFEYFSETQRNKGNFPGRFSGRQFSNSRSEMNVSTLELGDSALYLCASRPIGGGETQYFGPGTRLLVL.

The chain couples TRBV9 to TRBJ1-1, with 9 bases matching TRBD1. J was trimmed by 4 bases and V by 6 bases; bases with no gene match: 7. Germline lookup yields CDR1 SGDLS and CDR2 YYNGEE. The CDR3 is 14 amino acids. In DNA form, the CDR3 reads TGTGCCAGCAACGGACAGGGGAGGGGCACTGAAGCTTTCTTT. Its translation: CASNGQGRGTEAFF.

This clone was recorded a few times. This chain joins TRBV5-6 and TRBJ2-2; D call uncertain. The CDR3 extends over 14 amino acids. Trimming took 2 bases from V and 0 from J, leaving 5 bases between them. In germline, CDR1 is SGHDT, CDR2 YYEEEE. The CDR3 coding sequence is TGTGCCAGCAGCTTTTTCACGAACACCGGGGAGCTGTTTTTT. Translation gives CASSFFTNTGELFF.

In DNA form, the CDR3 reads TGCGCCAGCAGCTTAGGGTCCGCCGAAAAACTGTTTTTT. This translates into CASSLGSAEKLFF. The genes are TRBV5-1 and TRBJ1-4; D is ambiguous. V lost 2 bases to trimming and J lost 8 bases, with 10 bases between them. The CDR3 has 13 residues. Germline loops: CDR1 SGHRS, CDR2 YFSETQ.

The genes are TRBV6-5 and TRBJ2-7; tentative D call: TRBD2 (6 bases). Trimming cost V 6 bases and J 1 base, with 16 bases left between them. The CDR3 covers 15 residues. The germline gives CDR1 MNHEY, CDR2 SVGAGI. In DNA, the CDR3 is TGTGCCAGCAGCCTAGCCGGTAGCGGTTCCTACGAGCAGTACTTC. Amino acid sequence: CASSLAGSGSYEQYF.

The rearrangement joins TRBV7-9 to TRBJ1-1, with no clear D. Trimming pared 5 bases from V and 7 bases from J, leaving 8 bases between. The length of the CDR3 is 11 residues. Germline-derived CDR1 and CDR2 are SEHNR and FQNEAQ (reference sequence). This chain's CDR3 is CASSTPYEAFF. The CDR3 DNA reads TGTGCCAGCAGCACTCCGTATGAAGCTTTCTTT.

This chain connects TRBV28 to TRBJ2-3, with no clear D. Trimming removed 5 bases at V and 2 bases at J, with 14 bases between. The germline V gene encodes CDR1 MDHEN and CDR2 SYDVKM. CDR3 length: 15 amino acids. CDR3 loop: CASSPPGFITDTQYF. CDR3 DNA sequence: TGTGCCAGCAGTCCGCCGGGTTTTATCACAGATACGCAGTATTTT. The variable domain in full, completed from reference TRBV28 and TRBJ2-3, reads DVKVTQSSRYLVKRTGEKVFLECVQDMDHENMFWYRQDPGLGLRLIYFSYDVKMKEKGDIPEGYSVSREKKERFSLILESASTNQTSMYLCASSPPGFITDTQYFGPGTRLTVL.

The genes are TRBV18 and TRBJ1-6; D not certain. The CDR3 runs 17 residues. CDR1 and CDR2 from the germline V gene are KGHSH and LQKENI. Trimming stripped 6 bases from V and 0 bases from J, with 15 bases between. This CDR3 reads CASSPVGTYSYNSPLHF. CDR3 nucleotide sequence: TGTGCCAGCTCCCCAGTGGGCACCTACTCCTATAATTCACCCCTCCACTTT.

This CDR3 reads CASSLFPVSYNEQFF. CDR3 bases: TGTGCCAGCAGCTTATTCCCAGTCTCCTACAATGAGCAGTTCTTC. The chain joins TRBV7-3 to TRBJ2-1; D unclear. The ends were cut back, 2 bases at V and 0 bases at J, with 8 bases in the middle. This CDR3 has 15 amino acids. Germline V lookup: CDR1 SGHTA, CDR2 FQGTGA.

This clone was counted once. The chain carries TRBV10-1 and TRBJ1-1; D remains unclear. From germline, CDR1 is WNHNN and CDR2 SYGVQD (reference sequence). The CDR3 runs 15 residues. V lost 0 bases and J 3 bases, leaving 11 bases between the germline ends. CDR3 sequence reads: CASSESGLQDTEAFF. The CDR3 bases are TGCGCCAGCAGTGAGTCCGGGCTCCAAGACACTGAAGCTTTCTTT.

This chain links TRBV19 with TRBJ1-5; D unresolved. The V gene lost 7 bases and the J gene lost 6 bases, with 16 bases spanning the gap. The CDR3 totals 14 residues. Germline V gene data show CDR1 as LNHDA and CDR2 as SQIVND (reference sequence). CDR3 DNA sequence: TGTGCCAGTACCCTAAGTAGGGAAGGTCAGCCCCAGCATTTT. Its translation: CASTLSREGQPQHF.

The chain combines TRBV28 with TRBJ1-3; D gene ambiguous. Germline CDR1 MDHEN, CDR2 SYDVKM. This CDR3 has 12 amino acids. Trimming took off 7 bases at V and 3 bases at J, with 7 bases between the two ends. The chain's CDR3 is CASNSNGNTIYF. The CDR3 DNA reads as TGTGCCAGCAACTCCAATGGAAACACCATATATTTT.

The CDR3 reads CSVGLRLAGDNEQFF. CDR3 bases: TGCAGCGTGGGCCTGCGACTAGCGGGAGACAATGAGCAGTTCTTC. This chain uses TRBV29-1 with TRBJ2-1; the match to TRBD2 covers 12 bases. The germline CDR1 and CDR2 sequences are SQVTM and ANQGSEA. The V segment lost 6 bases and the J segment 5 bases; nucleotides outside the gene matches: 8. This CDR3 contains 15 residues.

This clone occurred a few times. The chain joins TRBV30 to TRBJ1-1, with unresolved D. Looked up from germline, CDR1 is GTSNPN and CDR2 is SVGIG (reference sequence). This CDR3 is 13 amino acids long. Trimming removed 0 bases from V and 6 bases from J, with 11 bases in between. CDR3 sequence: CAWSVSIRSEAFF. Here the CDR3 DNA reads TGTGCCTGGAGTGTGTCGATTCGCTCTGAAGCTTTCTTT.

The CDR3, as DNA: TGTGCCAGTAGTATGGGGACCAGGGGAAGGGGAAACATTCAGTACTTC. This encodes CASSMGTRGRGNIQYF. V usage is TRBV19 and J usage is TRBJ2-4, with TRBD1 as a possible D gene (6 bases). From germline, CDR1 is LNHDA and CDR2 SQIVND (reference sequence). The CDR3 totals 16 residues. The ends were cut back, 3 bases at V and 6 bases at J, with 18 bases in the middle.

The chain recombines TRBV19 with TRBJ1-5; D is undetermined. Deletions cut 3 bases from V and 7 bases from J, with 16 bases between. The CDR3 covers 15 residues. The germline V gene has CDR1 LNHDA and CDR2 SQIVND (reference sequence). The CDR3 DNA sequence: TGTGCCAGTAGTATGGGCTCTCTTGGAGGACAGCCCCAGCATTTT. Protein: CASSMGSLGGQPQHF.

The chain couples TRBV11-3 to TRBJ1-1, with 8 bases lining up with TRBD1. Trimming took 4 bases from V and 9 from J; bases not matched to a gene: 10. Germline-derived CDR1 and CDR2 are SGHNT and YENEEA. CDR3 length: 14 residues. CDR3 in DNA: TGTGCCAGCAGCTCCGGGACAGGTCCGCCACAAGCTTTCTTT. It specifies CASSSGTGPPQAFF.

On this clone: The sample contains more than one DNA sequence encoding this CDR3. The CDR3 spells CASSYSDRDQPQHF. DNA of the CDR3: TGTGCCAGCAGTTACTCTGACCGGGATCAGCCCCAGCATTTT. The chain is built from TRBV6-5 and TRBJ1-5; D not resolved. The CDR3 consists of 14 residues. The germline gives CDR1 MNHEY, CDR2 SVGAGI. Deletions cut 0 bases from V and 5 bases from J, with 8 bases between.

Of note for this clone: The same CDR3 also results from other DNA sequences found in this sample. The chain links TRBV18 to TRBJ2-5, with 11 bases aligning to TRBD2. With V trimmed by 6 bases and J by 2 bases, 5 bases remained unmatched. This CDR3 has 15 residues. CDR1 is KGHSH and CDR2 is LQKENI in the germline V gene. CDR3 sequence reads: CASSLGLAAQETQYF. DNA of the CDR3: TGTGCCAGCTCCCTGGGACTAGCGGCGCAAGAGACCCAGTACTTC.

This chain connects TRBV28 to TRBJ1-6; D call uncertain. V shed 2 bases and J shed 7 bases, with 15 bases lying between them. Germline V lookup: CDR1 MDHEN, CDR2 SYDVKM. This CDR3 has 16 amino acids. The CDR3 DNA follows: TGTGCCAGCAGTTTAGGACCCCGGACGCCGAATTCACCCCTCCACTTT. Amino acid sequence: CASSLGPRTPNSPLHF.

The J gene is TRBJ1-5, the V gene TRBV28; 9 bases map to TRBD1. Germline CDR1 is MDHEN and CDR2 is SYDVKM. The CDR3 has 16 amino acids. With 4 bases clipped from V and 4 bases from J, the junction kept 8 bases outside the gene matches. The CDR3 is CASSSQGAENNQPQHF. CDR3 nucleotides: TGTGCCAGCAGTTCACAGGGGGCCGAGAATAATCAGCCCCAGCATTTT.

CDR3 residues: CASSLGQGTHNEQFF. DNA of the CDR3: TGCGCCAGCAGCTTAGGACAGGGGACCCACAATGAGCAGTTCTTC. This rearrangement joins TRBV5-1 to TRBJ2-1, with 9 bases identical to TRBD1. The CDR3 runs 15 residues. The V gene end was trimmed by 2 bases and the J gene end by 5 bases; junction bases not matched to a gene: 5. Germline V lookup: CDR1 SGHRS, CDR2 YFSETQ.

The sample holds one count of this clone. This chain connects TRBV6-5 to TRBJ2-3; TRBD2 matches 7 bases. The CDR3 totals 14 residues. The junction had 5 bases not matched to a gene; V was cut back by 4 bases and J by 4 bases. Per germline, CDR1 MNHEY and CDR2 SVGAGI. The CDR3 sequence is CASSSSGRPDTQYF. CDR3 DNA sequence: TGTGCCAGCAGTTCATCCGGGAGGCCAGATACGCAGTATTTT.

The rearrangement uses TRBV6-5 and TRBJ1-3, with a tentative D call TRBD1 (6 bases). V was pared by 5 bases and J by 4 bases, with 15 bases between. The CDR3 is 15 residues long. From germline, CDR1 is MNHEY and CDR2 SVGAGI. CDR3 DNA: TGTGCCAGCAGTGTTACTGGGGGGGCAGGAAACACCATATATTTT. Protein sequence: CASSVTGGAGNTIYF.

In DNA form, the CDR3 reads TGTGCCAGCAGTCGGACAGGGAACTTCTACGAGCAGTACTTC. Translated: CASSRTGNFYEQYF. The rearrangement joins TRBV5-4 to TRBJ2-7; TRBD1 matches at 8 bases. The V and J ends lost 5 bases and 3 bases, in that order; junction bases with no gene match: 7. CDR1 is SGHNT, CDR2 YYREEE, per germline (reference sequence). The CDR3 is 14 amino acids.